This TCR beta chain was sequenced in a study of T cells in Graves' hyperthyroidism and ophthalmopathy. Unmatched junction bases numbered 6, after V lost 1 base and J lost 1 base. In germline, CDR1 is DFQATT, CDR2 SNEGSKA (reference sequence). The CDR3 is 16 amino acids. This clonotype was detected a few times. Template material for amplifying TCR beta CDR3 regions consisted of RNA transcripts. Using the HTBI primer set, a first-round RT-PCR was run on the TCR CDR3. TCRdb re-called the multiplex PCR reads through MiXCR, storing one row per CDR3 protein. The sample holds about 400,000 distinct CDR3 sequences, 15% seen once.

The sequencing input was blood. The rearrangement uses TRBV20-1 and TRBJ1-5; 8 nucleotides match TRBD1. The sequence derives from a woman between 25 and 40 years old with Graves' hyperthyroidism. The DNA of the CDR3 is TGCAGTGCTAGAGGTCTACAGGGGGGCAGCAATCAGCCCCAGCATTTT. It yields the protein CSARGLQGGSNQPQHF.